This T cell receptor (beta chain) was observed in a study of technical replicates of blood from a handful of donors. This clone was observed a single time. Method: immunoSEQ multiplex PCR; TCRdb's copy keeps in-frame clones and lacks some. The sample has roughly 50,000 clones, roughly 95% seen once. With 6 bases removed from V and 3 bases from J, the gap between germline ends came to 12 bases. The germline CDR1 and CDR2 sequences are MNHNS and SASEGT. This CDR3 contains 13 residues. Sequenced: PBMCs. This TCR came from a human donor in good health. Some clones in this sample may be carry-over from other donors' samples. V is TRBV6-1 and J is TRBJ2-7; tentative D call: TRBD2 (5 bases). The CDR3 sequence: CASRAATNYEQYF. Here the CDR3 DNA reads TGTGCCAGCAGAGCGGCTACCAACTACGAGCAGTACTTC.